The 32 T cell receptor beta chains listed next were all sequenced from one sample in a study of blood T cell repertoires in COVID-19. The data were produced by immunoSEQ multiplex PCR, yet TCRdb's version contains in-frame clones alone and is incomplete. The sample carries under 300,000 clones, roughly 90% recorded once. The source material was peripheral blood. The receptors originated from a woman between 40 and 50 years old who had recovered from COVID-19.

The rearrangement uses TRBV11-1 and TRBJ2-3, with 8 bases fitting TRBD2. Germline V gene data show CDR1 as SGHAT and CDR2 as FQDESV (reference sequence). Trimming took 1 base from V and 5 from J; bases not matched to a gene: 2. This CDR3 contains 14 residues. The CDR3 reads CASSLGLAGDTQYF. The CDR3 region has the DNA TGTGCCAGCAGCTTAGGGCTAGCGGGAGATACGCAGTATTTT.

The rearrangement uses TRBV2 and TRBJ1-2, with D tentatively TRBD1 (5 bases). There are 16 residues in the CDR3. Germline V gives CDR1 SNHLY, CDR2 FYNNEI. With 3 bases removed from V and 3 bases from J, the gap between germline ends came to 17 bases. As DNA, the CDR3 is TGTGCCAGCAGTGATCATCAGGGTGATCGGTACTATGGCTACACCTTC. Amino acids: CASSDHQGDRYYGYTF.

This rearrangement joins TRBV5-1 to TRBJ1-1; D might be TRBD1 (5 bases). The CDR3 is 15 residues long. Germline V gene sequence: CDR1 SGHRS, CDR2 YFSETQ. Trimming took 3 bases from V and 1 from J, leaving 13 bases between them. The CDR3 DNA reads TGCGCCAGCAGCTCGATGGACATTGGGAACACTGAAGCTTTCTTT. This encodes CASSSMDIGNTEAFF.

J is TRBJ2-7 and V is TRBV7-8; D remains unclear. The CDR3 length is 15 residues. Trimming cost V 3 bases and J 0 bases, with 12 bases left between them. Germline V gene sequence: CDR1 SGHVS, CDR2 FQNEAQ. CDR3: CASSLGRASSYEQYF. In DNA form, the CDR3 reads TGTGCCAGCAGCTTGGGTCGCGCTAGCTCCTACGAGCAGTACTTC.

CDR3 DNA sequence: TGTGCCACCAGTGACTCGGACAGGAAAAACACTGAAGCTTTCTTT. Its protein is CATSDSDRKNTEAFF. The chain couples TRBV24-1 to TRBJ1-1; the match to TRBD1 covers 7 bases. CDR1 and CDR2 from the germline V gene are KGHDR and SFDVKD. The CDR3 is 15 amino acids. V was pared by 4 bases and J by 2 bases, with 6 bases of the junction left unmatched.

CDR3 region: CASTERGTTEAFF. CDR3 nucleotide sequence: TGTGCCAGCACCGAACGGGGGACCACTGAAGCTTTCTTT. The chain uses TRBV2 and TRBJ1-1; possibly TRBD1 for D (5 bases). CDR3 length: 13 amino acids. Germline lookup yields CDR1 SNHLY and CDR2 FYNNEI. Deletions cut 7 bases from V and 4 bases from J, with 13 bases between.

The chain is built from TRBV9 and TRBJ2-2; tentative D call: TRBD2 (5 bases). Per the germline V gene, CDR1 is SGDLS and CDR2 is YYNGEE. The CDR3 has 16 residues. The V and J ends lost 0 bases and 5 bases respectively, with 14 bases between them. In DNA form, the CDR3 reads TGTGCCAGCAGCGTAGCCCAGACTACAGTTACCGGGGAGCTGTTTTTT. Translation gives CASSVAQTTVTGELFF.

This chain's CDR3 is CASLKWGSGNTEAFF. In DNA form, the CDR3 reads TGTGCCAGCCTGAAATGGGGCAGTGGGAACACTGAAGCTTTCTTT. This sequence joins TRBV27 and TRBJ1-1; TRBD1 is a possible D gene (5 bases). Germline lookup yields CDR1 MNHEY and CDR2 SMNVEV (reference sequence). This CDR3 comprises 15 residues. V lost 8 bases to trimming and J lost 1 base, with 17 bases between them.

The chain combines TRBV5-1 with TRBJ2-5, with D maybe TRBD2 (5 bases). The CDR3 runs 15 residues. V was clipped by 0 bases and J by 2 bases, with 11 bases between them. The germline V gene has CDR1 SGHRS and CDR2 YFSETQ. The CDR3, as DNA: TGCGCCAGCAGCTTGGCTGGGAGCGGACAAGAGACCCAGTACTTC. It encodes CASSLAGSGQETQYF.

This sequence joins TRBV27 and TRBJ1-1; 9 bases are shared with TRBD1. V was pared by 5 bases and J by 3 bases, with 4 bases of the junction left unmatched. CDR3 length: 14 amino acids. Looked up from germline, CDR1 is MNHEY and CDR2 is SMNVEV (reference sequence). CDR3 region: CASSLGQGHTEAFF. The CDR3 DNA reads TGTGCCAGCAGTCTGGGACAGGGACACACTGAAGCTTTCTTT.

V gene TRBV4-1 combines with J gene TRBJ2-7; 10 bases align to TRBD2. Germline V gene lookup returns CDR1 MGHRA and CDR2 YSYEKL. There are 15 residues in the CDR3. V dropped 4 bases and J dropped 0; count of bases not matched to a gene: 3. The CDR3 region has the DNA TGCGCCAGCAGCCCTGGGACTAGCGACTCCTACGAGCAGTACTTC. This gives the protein CASSPGTSDSYEQYF.

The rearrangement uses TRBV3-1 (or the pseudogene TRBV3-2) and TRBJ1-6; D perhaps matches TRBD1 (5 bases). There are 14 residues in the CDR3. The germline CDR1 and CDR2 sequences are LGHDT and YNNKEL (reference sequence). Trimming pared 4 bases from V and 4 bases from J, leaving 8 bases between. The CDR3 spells CASSPRDYNSPLHF. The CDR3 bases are TGTGCCAGCAGCCCCAGGGATTATAATTCACCCCTCCACTTT.

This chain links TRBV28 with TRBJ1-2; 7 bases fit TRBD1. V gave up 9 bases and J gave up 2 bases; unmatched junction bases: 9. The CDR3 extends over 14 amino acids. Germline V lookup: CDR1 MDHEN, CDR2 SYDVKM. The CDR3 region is CASLTGTANYGYTF. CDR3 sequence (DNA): TGTGCCAGTCTTACCGGGACAGCAAACTATGGCTACACCTTC.

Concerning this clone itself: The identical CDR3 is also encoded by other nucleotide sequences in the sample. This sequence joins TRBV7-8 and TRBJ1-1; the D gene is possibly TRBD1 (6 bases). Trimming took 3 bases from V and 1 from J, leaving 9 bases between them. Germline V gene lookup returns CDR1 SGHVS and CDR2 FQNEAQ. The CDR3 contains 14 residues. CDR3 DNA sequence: TGTGCCAGCAGCTTGGGCAGGGGGAACACTGAAGCTTTCTTT. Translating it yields CASSLGRGNTEAFF. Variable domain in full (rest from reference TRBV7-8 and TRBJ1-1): GAGVSQSPRYKVAKRGQDVALRCDPISGHVSLFWYQQALGQGPEFLTYFQNEAQLDKSGLPSDRFFAERPEGSVSTLKIQRTQQEDSAVYLCASSLGRGNTEAFFGQGTRLTVV.

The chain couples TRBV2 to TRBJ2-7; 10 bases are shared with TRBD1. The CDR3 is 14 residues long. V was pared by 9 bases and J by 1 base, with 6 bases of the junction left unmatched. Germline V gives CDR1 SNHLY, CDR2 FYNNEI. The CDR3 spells CARKGQGLSYEQYF. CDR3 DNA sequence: TGTGCCAGAAAGGGACAGGGGCTTTCCTACGAGCAGTACTTC.

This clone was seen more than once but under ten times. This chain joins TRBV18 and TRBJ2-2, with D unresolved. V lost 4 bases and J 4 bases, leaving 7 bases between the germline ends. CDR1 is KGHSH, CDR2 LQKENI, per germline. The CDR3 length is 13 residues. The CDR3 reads CASSLTGTGELFF. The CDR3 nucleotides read TGTGCCAGCTCACTGACGGGCACCGGGGAGCTGTTTTTT. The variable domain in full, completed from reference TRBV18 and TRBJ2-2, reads NAGVMQNPRHLVRRRGQEARLRCSPMKGHSHVYWYRQLPEEGLKFMVYLQKENIIDESGMPKERFSAEFPKEGPSILRIQQVVRGDSAAYFCASSLTGTGELFFGEGSRLTVL.

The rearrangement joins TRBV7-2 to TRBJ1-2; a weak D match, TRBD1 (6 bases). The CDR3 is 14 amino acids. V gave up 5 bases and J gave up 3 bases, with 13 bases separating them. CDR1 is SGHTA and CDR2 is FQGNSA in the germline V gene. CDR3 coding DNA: TGTGCCAGCAGCCACGGGGCAGGGGACTATGGCTACACCTTC. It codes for CASSHGAGDYGYTF.

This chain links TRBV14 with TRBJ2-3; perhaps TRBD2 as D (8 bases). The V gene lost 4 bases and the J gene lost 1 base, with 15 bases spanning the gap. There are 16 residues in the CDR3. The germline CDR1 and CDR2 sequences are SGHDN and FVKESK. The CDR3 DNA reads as TGTGCCAGCAGCCCAGGGGGACTAGAAGGCACAGATACGCAGTATTTT. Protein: CASSPGGLEGTDTQYF.

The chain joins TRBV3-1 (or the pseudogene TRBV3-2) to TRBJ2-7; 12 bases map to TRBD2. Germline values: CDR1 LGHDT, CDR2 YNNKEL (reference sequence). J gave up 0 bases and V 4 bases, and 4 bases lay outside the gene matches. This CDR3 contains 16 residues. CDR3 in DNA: TGTGCCAGCAGCCCTGGACTAGCGGGGAGCTCCTACGAGCAGTACTTC. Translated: CASSPGLAGSSYEQYF.

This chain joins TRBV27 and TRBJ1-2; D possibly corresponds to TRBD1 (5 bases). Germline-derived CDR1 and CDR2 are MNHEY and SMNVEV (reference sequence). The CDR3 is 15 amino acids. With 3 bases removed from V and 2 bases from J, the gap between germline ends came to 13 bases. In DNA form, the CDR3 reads TGTGCCAGCAGTTTTTACGGGGGGTCCAACTATGGCTACACCTTC. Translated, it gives CASSFYGGSNYGYTF.

CDR3: CASSKVPGRGHTDTQYF. CDR3 sequence (DNA): TGTGCCAGCAGCAAAGTTCCGGGCAGGGGCCACACAGATACGCAGTATTTT. The J gene is TRBJ2-3, the V gene TRBV21-1; the D call in the table, TRBD1, was not verified against the DNA. TRBV21-1 is noted as a pseudogene. CDR3 length: 17 amino acids.

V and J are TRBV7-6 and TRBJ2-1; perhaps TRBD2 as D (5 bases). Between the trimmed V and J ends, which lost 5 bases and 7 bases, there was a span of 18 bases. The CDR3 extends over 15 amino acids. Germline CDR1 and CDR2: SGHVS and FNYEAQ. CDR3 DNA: TGTGCCAGCAGCGCGGGCCTTGGAGCGGAAAATGAGCAGTTCTTC. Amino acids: CASSAGLGAENEQFF.

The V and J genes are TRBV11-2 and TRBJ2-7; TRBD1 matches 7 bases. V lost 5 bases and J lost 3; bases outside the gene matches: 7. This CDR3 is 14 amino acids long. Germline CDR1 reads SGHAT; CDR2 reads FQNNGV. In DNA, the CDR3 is TGTGCCAGCAGCCCCCTGACAGGGAACTACGAGCAGTACTTC. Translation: CASSPLTGNYEQYF. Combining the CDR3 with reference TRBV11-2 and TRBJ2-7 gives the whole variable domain EAGVAQSPRYKIIEKRQSVAFWCNPISGHATLYWYQQILGQGPKLLIQFQNNGVVDDSQLPKDRFSAERLKGVDSTLKIQPAKLEDSAVYLCASSPLTGNYEQYFGPGTRLTVT.

The CDR3 nucleotides read TGTGCCAGTAAAAGCGGGACGGTGGGTGAGCAGTTCTTC. The encoded protein is CASKSGTVGEQFF. The gene calls are TRBV25-1 and TRBJ2-1, with TRBD2 identical over 7 bases. CDR3 length equals 13 residues. In germline, CDR1 is MGHDK, CDR2 SYGVNS. V was pared by 9 bases and J by 9 bases, with 11 bases of the junction left unmatched. The full variable domain, in which reference TRBV25-1 and TRBJ2-1 provide the parts outside the CDR3, is EADIYQTPRYLVIGTGKKITLECSQTMGHDKMYWYQQDPGMELHLIHYSYGVNSTEKGDLSSESTVSRIRTEHFPLTLESARPSHTSQYLCASKSGTVGEQFFGPGTRLTVL.

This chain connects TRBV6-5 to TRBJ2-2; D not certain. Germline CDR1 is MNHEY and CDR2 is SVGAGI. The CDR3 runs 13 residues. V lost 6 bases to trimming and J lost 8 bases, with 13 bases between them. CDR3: CASRASEWGELFF. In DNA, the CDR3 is TGTGCCAGCAGGGCCTCAGAATGGGGGGAGCTGTTTTTT.

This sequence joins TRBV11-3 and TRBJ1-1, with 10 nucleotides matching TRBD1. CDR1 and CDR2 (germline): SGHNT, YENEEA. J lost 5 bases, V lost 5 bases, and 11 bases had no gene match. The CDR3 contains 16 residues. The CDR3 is CASSVASGQGRTEAFF. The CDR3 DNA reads TGTGCCAGCAGCGTAGCCTCGGGACAGGGGAGGACTGAAGCTTTCTTT.

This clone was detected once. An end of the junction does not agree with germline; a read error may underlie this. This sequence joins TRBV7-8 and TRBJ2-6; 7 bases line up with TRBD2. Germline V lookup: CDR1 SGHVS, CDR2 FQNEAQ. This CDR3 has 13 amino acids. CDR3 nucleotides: TGTGCCAGCAGCTCAGGGATAGCGGGCCCTCTGGCTTTC. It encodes CASSSGIAGPLAF.

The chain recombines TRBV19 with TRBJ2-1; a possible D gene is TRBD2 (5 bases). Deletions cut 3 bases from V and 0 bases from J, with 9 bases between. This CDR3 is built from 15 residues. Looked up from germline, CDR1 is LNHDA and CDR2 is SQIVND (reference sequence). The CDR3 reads CASSMAAGSYNEQFF. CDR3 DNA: TGTGCCAGTAGTATGGCGGCGGGCTCCTACAATGAGCAGTTCTTC.

The CDR3 coding sequence is TGTGCCAGCAGTCTGTCCGGGACTAGCTTCTACGAGCAGTACTTC. Its protein is CASSLSGTSFYEQYF. This chain links TRBV27 with TRBJ2-7; TRBD2 matches at 9 bases. Per the germline V gene, CDR1 is MNHEY and CDR2 is SMNVEV (reference sequence). This CDR3 contains 15 residues. V shed 5 bases, J shed 3 bases, and the junction held 8 bases outside the gene matches.

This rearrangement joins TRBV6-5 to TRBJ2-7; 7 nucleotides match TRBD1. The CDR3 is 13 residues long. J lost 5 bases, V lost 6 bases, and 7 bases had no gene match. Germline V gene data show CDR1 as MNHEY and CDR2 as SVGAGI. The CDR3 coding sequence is TGTGCCAGCAGAGCACAGGGGCCCAACGAGCAGTACTTC. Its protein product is CASRAQGPNEQYF.

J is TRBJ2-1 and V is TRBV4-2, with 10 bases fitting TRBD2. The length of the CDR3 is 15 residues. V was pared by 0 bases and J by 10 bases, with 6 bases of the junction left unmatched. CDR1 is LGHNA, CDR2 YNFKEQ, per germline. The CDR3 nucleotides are TGTGCCAGCAGCCAAGAATGGCTAGCGGGAGTGGAGCAGTTCTTC. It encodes CASSQEWLAGVEQFF.

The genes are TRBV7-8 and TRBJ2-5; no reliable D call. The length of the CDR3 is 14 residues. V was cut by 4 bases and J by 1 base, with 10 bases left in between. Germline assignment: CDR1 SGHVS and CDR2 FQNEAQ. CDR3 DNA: TGTGCCAGCAGCTCCCAGTTTGCCCAAGAGACCCAGTACTTC. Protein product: CASSSQFAQETQYF.